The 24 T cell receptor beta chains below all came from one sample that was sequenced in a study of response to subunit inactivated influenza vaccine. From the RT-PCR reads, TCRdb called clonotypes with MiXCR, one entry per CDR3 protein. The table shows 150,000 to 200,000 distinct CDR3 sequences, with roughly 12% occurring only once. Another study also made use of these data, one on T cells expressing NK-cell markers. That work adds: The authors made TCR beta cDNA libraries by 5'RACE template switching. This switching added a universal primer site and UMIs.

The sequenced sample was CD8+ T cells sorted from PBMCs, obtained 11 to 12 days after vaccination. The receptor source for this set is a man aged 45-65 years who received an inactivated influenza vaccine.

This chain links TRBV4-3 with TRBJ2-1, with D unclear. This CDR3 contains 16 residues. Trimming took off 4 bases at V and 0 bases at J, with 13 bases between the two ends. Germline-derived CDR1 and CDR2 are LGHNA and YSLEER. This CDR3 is CASSPSLGNSYNEQFF. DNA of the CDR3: TGCGCCAGCAGCCCTTCCCTGGGGAACTCCTACAATGAGCAGTTCTTC.

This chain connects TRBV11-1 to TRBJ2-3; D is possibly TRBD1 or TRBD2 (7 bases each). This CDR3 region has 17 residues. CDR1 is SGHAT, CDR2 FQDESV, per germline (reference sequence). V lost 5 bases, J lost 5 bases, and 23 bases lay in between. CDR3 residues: CASSTQLAPQGGDTQYF. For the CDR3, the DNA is TGTGCCAGCAGCACCCAACTAGCGCCCCAGGGGGGAGATACGCAGTATTTT.

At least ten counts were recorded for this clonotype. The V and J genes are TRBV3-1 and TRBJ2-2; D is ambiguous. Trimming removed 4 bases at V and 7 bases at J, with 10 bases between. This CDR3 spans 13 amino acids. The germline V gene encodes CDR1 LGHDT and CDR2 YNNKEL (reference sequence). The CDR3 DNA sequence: TGTGCCAGCAGCCCTGAGGAGTTCGGGGAGCTGTTTTTT. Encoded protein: CASSPEEFGELFF.

CDR3 amino acids: CASSYLAVYNEQFF. Here the CDR3 DNA reads TGTGCCAGCAGTTACTTGGCAGTATACAATGAGCAGTTCTTC. The chain combines TRBV6-2 or TRBV6-3 with TRBJ2-1; D gene unclear. CDR1 is MNHEY, CDR2 SVGEGT, per germline. Trimming pared 1 base from V and 4 bases from J, leaving 8 bases between. The length of the CDR3 is 14 residues.

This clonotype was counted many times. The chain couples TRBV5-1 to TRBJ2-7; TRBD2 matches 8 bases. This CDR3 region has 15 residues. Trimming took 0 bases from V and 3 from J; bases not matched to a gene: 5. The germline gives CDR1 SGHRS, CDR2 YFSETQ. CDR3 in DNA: TGCGCCAGCAGCTTGGGATTAGCGGGAAACTACGAGCAGTACTTC. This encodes CASSLGLAGNYEQYF.

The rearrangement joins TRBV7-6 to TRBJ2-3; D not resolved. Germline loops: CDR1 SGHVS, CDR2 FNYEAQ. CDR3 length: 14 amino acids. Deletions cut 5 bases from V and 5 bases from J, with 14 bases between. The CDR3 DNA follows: TGTGCCAGCAGCGAGGAGTATGGGCTAGATACGCAGTATTTT. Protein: CASSEEYGLDTQYF.

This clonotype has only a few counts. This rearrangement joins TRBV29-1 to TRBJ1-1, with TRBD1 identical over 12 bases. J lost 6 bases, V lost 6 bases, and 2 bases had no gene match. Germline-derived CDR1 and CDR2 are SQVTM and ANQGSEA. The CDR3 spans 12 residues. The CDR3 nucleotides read TGCAGCGTAGGGACAGGGGGCCCTGAAGCTTTCTTT. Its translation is CSVGTGGPEAFF.

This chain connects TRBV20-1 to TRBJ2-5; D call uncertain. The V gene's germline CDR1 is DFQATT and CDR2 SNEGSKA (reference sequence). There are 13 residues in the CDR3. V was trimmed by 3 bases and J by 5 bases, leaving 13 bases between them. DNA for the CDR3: TGCAGTGCTAGTGCCACTCCCGGGGAGACCCAGTACTTC. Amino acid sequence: CSASATPGETQYF.

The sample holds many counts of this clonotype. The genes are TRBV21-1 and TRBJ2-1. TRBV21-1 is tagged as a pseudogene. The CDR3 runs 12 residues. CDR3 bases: TGTGCCAGCCGGGACTTCTACAATGAGCAGTTCTTC. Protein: CASRDFYNEQFF.

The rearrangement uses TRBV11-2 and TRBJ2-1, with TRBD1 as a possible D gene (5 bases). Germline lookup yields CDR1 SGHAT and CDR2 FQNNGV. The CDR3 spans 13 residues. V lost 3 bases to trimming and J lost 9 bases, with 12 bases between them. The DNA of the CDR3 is TGTGCCAGCAGCTTTAGCCAGGGCGGTGAGCAGTTCTTC. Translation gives CASSFSQGGEQFF. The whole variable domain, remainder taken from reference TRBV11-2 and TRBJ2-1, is EAGVAQSPRYKIIEKRQSVAFWCNPISGHATLYWYQQILGQGPKLLIQFQNNGVVDDSQLPKDRFSAERLKGVDSTLKIQPAKLEDSAVYLCASSFSQGGEQFFGPGTRLTVL.

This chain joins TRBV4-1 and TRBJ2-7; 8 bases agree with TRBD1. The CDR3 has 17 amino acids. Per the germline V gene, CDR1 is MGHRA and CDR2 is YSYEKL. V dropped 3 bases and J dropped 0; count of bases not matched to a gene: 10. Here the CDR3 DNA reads TGCGCCAGCAGCCAGGGAACGGACAGGGTCTTCTCCTACGAGCAGTACTTC. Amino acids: CASSQGTDRVFSYEQYF.

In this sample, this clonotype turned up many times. The CDR3 bases are TGTGCCAGCAGTTCCCTAGCGGAAGAGACCCAGTACTTC. This translates into CASSSLAEETQYF. This chain uses TRBV14 with TRBJ2-5; 7 bases match TRBD2. Germline assignment: CDR1 SGHDN and CDR2 FVKESK. The V and J ends lost 6 bases and 3 bases, in that order; junction bases with no gene match: 4. This CDR3 contains 13 residues. Full variable domain (rest looked up from reference TRBV14 and TRBJ2-5): EAGVTQFPSHSVIEKGQTVTLRCDPISGHDNLYWYRRVMGKEIKFLLHFVKESKQDESGMPNNRFLAERTGGTYSTLKVQPAELEDSGVYFCASSSLAEETQYFGPGTRLLVL.

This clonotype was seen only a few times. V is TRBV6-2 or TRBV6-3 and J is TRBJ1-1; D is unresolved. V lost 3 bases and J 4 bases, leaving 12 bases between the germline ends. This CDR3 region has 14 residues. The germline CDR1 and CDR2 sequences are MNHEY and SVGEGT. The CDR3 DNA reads TGTGCCAGCAGTTATTTTCGGGTTAGCACTGAAGCTTTCTTT. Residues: CASSYFRVSTEAFF.

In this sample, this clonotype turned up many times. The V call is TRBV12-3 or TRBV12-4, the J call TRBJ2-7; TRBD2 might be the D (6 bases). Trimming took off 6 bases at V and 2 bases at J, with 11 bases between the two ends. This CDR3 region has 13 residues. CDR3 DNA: TGTGCCAGCAGCCCGGGACTCCCCTACGAGCAGTACTTC. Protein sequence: CASSPGLPYEQYF.

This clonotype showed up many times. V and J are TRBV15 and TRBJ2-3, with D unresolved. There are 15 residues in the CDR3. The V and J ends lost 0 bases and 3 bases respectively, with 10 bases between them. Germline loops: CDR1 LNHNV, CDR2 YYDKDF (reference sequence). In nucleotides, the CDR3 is TGTGCCACCAGCAGAGATCCTAGTGGGACAGATACGCAGTATTTT. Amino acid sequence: CATSRDPSGTDTQYF.

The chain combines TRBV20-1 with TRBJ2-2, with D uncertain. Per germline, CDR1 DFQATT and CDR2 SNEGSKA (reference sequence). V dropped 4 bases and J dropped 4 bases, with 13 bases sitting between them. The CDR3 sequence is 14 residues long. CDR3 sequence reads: CSATQVLLTGELFF. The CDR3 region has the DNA TGCAGTGCTACCCAGGTGCTGCTCACCGGGGAGCTGTTTTTT.

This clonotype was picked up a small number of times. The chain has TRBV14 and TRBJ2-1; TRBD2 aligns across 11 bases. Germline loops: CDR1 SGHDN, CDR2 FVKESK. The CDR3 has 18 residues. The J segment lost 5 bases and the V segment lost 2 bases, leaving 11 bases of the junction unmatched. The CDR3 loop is CASSQLLAGAPVNNEQFF. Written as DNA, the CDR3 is TGTGCCAGCAGCCAATTACTAGCGGGGGCCCCGGTCAACAATGAGCAGTTCTTC. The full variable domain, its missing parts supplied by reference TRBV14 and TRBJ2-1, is EAGVTQFPSHSVIEKGQTVTLRCDPISGHDNLYWYRRVMGKEIKFLLHFVKESKQDESGMPNNRFLAERTGGTYSTLKVQPAELEDSGVYFCASSQLLAGAPVNNEQFFGPGTRLTVL.

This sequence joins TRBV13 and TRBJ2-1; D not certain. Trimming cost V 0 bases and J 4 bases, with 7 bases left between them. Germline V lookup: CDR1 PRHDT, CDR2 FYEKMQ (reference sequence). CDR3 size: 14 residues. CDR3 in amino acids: CASSLGLGYNEQFF. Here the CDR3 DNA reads TGTGCCAGCAGCTTAGGCCTGGGTTACAATGAGCAGTTCTTC.

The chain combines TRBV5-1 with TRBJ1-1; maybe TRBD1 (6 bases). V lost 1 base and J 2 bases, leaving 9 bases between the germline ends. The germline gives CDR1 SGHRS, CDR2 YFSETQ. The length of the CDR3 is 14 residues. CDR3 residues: CASSLTGPNTEAFF. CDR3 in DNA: TGCGCCAGCAGCTTGACAGGGCCAAACACTGAAGCTTTCTTT. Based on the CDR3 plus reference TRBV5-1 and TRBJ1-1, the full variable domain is KAGVTQTPRYLIKTRGQQVTLSCSPISGHRSVSWYQQTPGQGLQFLFEYFSETQRNKGNFPGRFSGRQFSNSRSEMNVSTLELGDSALYLCASSLTGPNTEAFFGQGTRLTVV.

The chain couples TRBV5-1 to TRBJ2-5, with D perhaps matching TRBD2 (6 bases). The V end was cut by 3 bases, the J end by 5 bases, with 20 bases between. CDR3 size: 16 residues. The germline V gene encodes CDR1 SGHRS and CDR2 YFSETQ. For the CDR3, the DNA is TGCGCCAGCAGCTCCGAAGGACTCGGGGGTAGGGAGACCCAGTACTTC. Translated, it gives CASSSEGLGGRETQYF.

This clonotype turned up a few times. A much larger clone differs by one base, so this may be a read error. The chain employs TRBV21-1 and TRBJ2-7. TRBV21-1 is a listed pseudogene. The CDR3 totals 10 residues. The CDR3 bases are TGTGCCAGCACCTCCTACGAGCAGTACTTC. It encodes CASTSYEQYF.

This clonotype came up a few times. CDR3 amino acids: CASSLGPRTVPYEQYF. CDR3 coding DNA: TGTGCCAGCAGCTTAGGGCCTAGGACAGTCCCCTACGAGCAGTACTTC. The chain carries TRBV7-9 and TRBJ2-7; D may be TRBD1 (6 bases). This CDR3 spans 16 amino acids. Trimming cost V 1 base and J 2 bases, with 15 bases left between them. Germline values: CDR1 SEHNR, CDR2 FQNEAQ (reference sequence).

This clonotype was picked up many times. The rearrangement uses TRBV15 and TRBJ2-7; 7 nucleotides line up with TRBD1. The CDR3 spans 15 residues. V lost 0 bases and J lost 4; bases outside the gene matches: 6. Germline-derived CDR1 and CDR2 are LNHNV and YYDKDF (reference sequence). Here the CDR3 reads CATSRDGGTAYEQYF. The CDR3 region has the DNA TGTGCCACCAGCAGAGATGGTGGGACAGCGTACGAGCAGTACTTC.

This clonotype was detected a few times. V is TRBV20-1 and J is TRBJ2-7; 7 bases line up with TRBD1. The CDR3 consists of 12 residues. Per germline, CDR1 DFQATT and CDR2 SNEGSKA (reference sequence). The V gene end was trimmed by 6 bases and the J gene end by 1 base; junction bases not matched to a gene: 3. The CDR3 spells CSAMGQSYEQYF. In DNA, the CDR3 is TGCAGTGCAATGGGACAGTCCTACGAGCAGTACTTC.